This T cell receptor (beta chain) is drawn from a study of control samples from healthy donors and cancer patients. V trimming: 4 bases; J trimming: 2 bases; junction bases outside the gene matches: 4. The CDR3 is 14 residues long. CDR1 and CDR2 from the germline V gene are LGHDT and YNNKEL (reference sequence). Sequenced by immunoSEQ multiplex PCR; TCRdb stores in-frame clones only, minus some. The sample consists of roughly 130,000 clones, roughly 92% of them appearing once. The receptor was isolated from a man aged 25 to 40 in good health. What was sequenced was blood. The chain links TRBV3-1 (or the pseudogene TRBV3-2) to TRBJ1-1; 7 bases line up with TRBD1. In DNA form, the CDR3 reads TGTGCCAGCAGCCCGACAGGGACAAACACTGAAGCTTTCTTT. Protein: CASSPTGTNTEAFF.